This T cell receptor beta chain was sequenced for a study of HIV-infected children after antiretroviral therapy interruption. The TCR library was built from RNA with a 3' RACE protocol and unique molecular identifiers. From the 3' RACE reads, TCRdb called clonotypes with MiXCR, one entry per CDR3 protein. The sample consists of thousands of distinct CDR3 sequences, about a sixth of them appearing once. The sample's treatment: PENTA 11 planned treatment interruption arm or continuous ART arm. Samples needed at least 5 million viable cryopreserved PBMCs. This clonotype was seen ten or more times. The material sequenced was CD45RO+ CD8+ T cells from PBMCs, pooled from several time points, taken from a donor given antiretroviral therapy, either interrupted or continuous. Subset given: memory CD8+ CD45RO+ CD45RA- T cells. The TCR comes from a pool of human donors with HIV.

The DNA of the CDR3 is TGTGCCACCAGTCCGCGCGGGGGGAGTGGTTCACCCCTCCACTTT. Amino acids: CATSPRGGSGSPLHF. V gene TRBV15 combines with J gene TRBJ1-6, with a possible D match to TRBD1 (5 bases). V lost 6 bases to trimming and J lost 9 bases, with 18 bases between them. The CDR3 consists of 15 residues. CDR1 and CDR2 from the germline V gene are LNHNV and YYDKDF (reference sequence).